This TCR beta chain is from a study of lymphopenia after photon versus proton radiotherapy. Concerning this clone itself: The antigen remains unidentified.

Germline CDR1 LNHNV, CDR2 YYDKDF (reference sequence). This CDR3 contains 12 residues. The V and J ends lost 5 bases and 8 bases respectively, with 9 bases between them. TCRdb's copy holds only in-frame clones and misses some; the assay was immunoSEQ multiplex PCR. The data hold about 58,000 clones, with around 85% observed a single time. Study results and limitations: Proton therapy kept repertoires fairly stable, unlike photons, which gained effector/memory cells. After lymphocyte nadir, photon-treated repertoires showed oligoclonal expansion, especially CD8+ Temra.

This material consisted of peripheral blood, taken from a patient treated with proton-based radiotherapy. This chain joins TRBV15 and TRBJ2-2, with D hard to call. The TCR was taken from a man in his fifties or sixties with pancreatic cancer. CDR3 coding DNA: TGTGCCACCAGCCCCAGGATGGGGGAGCTGTTTTTT. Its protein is CATSPRMGELFF.